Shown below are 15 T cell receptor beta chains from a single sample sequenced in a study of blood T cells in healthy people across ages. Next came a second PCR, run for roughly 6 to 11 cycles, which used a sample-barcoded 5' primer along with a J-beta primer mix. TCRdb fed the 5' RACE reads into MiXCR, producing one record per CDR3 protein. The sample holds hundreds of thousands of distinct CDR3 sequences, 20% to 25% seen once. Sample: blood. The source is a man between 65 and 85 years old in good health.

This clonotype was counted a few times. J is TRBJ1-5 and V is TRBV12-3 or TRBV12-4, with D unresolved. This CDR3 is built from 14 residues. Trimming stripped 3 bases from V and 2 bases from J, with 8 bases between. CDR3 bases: TGTGCCAGCAGTTTTTATGATCGCAATCAGCCCCAGCATTTT. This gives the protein CASSFYDRNQPQHF.

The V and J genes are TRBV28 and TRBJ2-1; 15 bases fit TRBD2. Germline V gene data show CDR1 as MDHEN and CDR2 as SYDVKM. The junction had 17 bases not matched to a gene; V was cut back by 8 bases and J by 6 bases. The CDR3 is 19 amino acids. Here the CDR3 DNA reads TGTGCCAGCGCGGGGATTTCCCGGGGACTAGCGGGAGGCCGCAATGAGCAGTTCTTC. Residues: CASAGISRGLAGGRNEQFF.

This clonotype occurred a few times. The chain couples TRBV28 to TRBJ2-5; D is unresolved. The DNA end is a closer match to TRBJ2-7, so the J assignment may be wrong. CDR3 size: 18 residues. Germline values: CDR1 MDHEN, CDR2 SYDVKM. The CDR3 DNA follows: TGTGCCAGCACACCGAGCTCTTCTATCGACGGAGAAAGTTACGAGCAGTACTTC. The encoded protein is CASTPSSSIDGESYEQYF.

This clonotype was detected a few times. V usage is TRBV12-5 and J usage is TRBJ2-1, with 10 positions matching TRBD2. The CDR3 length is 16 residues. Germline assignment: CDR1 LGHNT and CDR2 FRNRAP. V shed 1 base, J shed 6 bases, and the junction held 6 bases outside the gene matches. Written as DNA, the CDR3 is TGTGCTAGTGGTTTGGCTAGCGGGAGAATTTCCAATGAGCAGTTCTTC. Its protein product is CASGLASGRISNEQFF.

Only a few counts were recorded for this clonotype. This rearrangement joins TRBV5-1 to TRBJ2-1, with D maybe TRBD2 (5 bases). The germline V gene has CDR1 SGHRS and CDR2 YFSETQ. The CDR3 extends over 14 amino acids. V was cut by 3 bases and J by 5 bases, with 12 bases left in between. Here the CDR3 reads CASSSAAADNEQFF. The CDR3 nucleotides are TGCGCCAGCAGCTCCGCAGCGGCCGACAATGAGCAGTTCTTC.

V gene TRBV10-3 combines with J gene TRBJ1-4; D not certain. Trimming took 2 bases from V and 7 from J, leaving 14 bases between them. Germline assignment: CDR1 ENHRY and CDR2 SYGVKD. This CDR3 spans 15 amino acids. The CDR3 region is CAISEGVSSGEKLFF. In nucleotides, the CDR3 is TGTGCCATCAGTGAGGGGGTCTCATCGGGTGAAAAACTGTTTTTT.

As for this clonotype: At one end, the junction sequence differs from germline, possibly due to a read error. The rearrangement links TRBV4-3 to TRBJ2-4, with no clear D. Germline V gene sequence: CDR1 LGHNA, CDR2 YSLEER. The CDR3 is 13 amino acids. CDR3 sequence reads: CASSQDGGNIQHF. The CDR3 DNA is TGCGCCAGCAGCCAAGATGGTGGGAACATTCAGCACTTC.

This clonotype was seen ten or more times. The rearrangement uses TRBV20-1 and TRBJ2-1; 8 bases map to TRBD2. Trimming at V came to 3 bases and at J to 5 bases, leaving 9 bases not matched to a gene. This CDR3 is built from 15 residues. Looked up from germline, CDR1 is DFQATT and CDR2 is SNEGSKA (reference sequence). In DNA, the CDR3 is TGCAGTGCTAGGTTCGCCGGGACTAGTAACAATGAGCAGTTCTTC. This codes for CSARFAGTSNNEQFF.

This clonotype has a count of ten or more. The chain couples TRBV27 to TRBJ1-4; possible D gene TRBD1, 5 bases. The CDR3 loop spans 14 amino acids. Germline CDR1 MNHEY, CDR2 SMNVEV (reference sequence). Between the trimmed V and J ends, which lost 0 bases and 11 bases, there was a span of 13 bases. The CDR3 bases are TGTGCCAGCAGTTTATCTCGCGAGGGGAAGAAACTGTTTTTT. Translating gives CASSLSREGKKLFF.

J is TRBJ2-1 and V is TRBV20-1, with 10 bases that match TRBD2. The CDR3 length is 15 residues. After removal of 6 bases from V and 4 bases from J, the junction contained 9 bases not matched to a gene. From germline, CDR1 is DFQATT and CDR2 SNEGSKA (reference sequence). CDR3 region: CSAKGGLALYNEQFF. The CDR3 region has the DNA TGCAGTGCAAAAGGGGGACTAGCGCTATACAATGAGCAGTTCTTC.

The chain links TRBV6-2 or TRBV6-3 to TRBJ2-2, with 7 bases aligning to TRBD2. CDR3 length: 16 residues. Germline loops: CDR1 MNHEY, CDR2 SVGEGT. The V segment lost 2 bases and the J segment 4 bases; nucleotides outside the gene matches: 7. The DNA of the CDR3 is TGTGCCAGCAGTTACGGTGGGAGGGCCAGCACCGGGGAGCTGTTTTTT. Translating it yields CASSYGGRASTGELFF.

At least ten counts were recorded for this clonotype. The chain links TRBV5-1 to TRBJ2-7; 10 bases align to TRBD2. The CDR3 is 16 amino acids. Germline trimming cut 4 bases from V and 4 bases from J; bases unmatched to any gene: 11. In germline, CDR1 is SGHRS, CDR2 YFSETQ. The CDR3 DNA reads TGCGCCAGCAGCCTGTCTAGCGGGAGAGCCCTTTACGAGCAGTACTTC. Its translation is CASSLSSGRALYEQYF.

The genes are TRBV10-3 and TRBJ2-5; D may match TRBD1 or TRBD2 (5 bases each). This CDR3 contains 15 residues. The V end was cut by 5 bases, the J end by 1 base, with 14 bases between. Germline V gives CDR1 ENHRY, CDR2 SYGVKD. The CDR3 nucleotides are TGTGCCATCAGTCCTCAGGGTGGGGGCCAAGAGACCCAGTACTTC. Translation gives CAISPQGGGQETQYF.

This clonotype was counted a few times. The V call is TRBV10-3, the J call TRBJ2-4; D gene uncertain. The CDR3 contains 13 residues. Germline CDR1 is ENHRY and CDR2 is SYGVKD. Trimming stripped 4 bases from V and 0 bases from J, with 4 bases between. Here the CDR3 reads CAISAVAKNIQYF. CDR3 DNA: TGTGCCATCAGTGCAGTAGCCAAAAACATTCAGTACTTC.

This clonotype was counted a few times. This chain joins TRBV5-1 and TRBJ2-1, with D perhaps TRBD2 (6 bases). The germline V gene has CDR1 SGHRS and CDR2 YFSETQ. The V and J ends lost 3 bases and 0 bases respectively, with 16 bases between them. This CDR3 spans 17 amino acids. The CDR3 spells CASSSHLASSSYNEQFF. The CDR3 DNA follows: TGCGCCAGCAGCTCACATCTAGCGTCGAGCTCCTACAATGAGCAGTTCTTC.